The entry below describes one T cell receptor (beta chain). Its antigen is currently unknown. The data derive from a study of CD8 T cells in Susac syndrome. Study-wide points: The authors acknowledged that the study's TCR sequencing and HLA analysis involved relatively few individuals.

The authors reverse transcribed roughly 0.5 to 1 ug RNA with random hexamers. The immunoSEQ assay covered 54 Vbeta and 13 Jbeta segments for CDR3. TCRdb passed the immunoSEQ multiplex PCR reads through MiXCR, listing each CDR3 protein once. The sample shows 140,000 or so distinct CDR3 sequences, roughly 96% of them seen only once. Treatment-naive patients with stable or active relapsing-remitting disease were the multiple sclerosis controls. The CD8+ and CD4+ T cells were isolated magnetically using a negative isolation approach, whereas the TEMRA cells were enriched by FACS. Germline CDR1 reads DFQATT; CDR2 reads SNEGSKA (reference sequence). V was clipped by 6 bases and J by 8 bases, with 13 bases between them. The CDR3 covers 12 residues.

This clonotype was obtained from a human donor with multiple sclerosis. The chain couples TRBV20-1 to TRBJ1-4, with D possibly TRBD1 on 6 matching bases. The specimen sequenced was CD4+ T cells from PBMCs. Here the CDR3 reads CSAGEGEEKLFF. The CDR3 bases are TGCAGTGCCGGAGAGGGGGAGGAAAAACTGTTTTTT.